Following are 3 T cell receptor beta chains from one sample sequenced in a study of blood T cell repertoires in COVID-19. Method: immunoSEQ multiplex PCR; TCRdb's copy keeps in-frame clones and lacks some. The profile covers over 200,000 clones, with around 90% appearing a single time and around 0.8% taken by the ten largest. The sequencing input was peripheral blood. The receptors stem from a woman in her twenties or thirties with acute or convalescent COVID-19.

This clone was counted only a few times. The chain employs TRBV7-8 and TRBJ2-7, with D possibly matching TRBD2 (5 bases). The CDR3 runs to 15 residues. From germline, CDR1 is SGHVS and CDR2 FQNEAQ. V was shortened by 3 bases and J by 3 bases, with 15 bases between the two germline ends. The CDR3 spells CASSLGASGLYEQYF. For the CDR3, the DNA is TGTGCCAGCAGCTTGGGTGCGTCTGGACTCTACGAGCAGTACTTC.

J is TRBJ2-3 and V is TRBV27, with D perhaps matching TRBD1 (6 bases). Per the germline V gene, CDR1 is MNHEY and CDR2 is SMNVEV (reference sequence). The length of the CDR3 is 16 residues. The V end lost 1 base, the J end lost 2 bases, and 13 bases lay between the germline ends. The CDR3 protein is CASSLWGRGFTDTQYF. The CDR3 nucleotides read TGTGCCAGCAGTTTATGGGGCAGGGGATTCACAGATACGCAGTATTTT.

Notes on this clone: The same CDR3 can be traced to other DNA sequences in this sample. The chain combines TRBV5-1 with TRBJ1-1; D is perhaps TRBD1 (5 bases). The CDR3 is made up of 14 amino acids. CDR1 SGHRS and CDR2 YFSETQ come from the germline V gene. V lost 0 bases and J lost 1, with 7 bases in between. CDR3 sequence (DNA): TGCGCCAGCAGCTTGGGACAGCAGAACACTGAAGCTTTCTTT. It yields the protein CASSLGQQNTEAFF.